This T cell receptor (beta chain) was found in a study of OX40 agonist ivuxolimab in advanced cancers. Study-wide context: The group had a mean age of around 60 years, ranged from about 20 to 90, and was around 86% male.

Sequencing used immunoSEQ multiplex PCR; TCRdb keeps in-frame clones, though not all of them. Among more than 60,000 clones, around 93% were seen once, and the ten largest hold roughly 19%. The CDR3 totals 14 residues. Looked up from germline, CDR1 is MNHEY and CDR2 is SMNVEV (reference sequence). Trimming took 3 bases from V and 4 from J; bases not matched to a gene: 2. The source of this sequence is an adult with an advanced solid tumor such as melanoma, head and neck, liver or kidney cancer. The rearrangement joins TRBV27 to TRBJ2-2; 7 bases fit TRBD1. The sample was CD4+ or CD8+ T cells sorted from blood, taken in a trial of the OX40 agonist ivuxolimab. The CDR3 DNA follows: TGTGCCAGCAGTTTGAGGGGGCTCACCGGGGAGCTGTTTTTT. It is translated as CASSLRGLTGELFF.